Presented here are 13 T cell receptor beta chains from one specimen sequenced in a study of blood T cell repertoires in COVID-19. Generated by immunoSEQ multiplex PCR, the TCRdb table keeps only in-frame clones and is missing some. The sample lists a few hundred thousand clones, around 89% occurring once. Specimen: PBMCs or T cells enriched from blood (not recorded which). The receptors here all came from a woman aged 60 to 75 in a cohort exposed to, infected with or recovered from COVID-19 (not recorded which).

This clone was observed a handful of times. DNA for the CDR3: TGTGCCAGCAGCTTAGGGCGAGGGGGGGGCCAAGAGACCCAGTACTTC. It yields the protein CASSLGRGGGQETQYF. This chain joins TRBV7-2 and TRBJ2-5, with a possible D match to TRBD2 (7 bases). The V gene's germline CDR1 is SGHTA and CDR2 FQGNSA. The V gene lost 1 base and the J gene lost 1 base, with 13 bases spanning the gap. CDR3 length: 16 amino acids.

V and J are TRBV3-1 (or the pseudogene TRBV3-2) and TRBJ1-2; D gene ambiguous. From germline, CDR1 is LGHDT and CDR2 YNNKEL (reference sequence). V was shortened by 0 bases and J by 3 bases, with 14 bases between the two germline ends. This CDR3 comprises 16 residues. The CDR3: CASSQDLAGYDYGYTF. CDR3 DNA sequence: TGTGCCAGCAGCCAAGATCTTGCCGGGTATGACTATGGCTACACCTTC.

This chain connects TRBV9 to TRBJ2-3; D remains ambiguous. This CDR3 has 13 amino acids. V lost 6 bases and J lost 0, with 8 bases in between. Germline CDR1 SGDLS, CDR2 YYNGEE. CDR3 sequence (DNA): TGTGCCAGCAATCGGAGAAGCACAGATACGCAGTATTTT. Encoded protein: CASNRRSTDTQYF.

J is TRBJ2-7 and V is TRBV24-1, with 8 bases lining up with TRBD1. Trimming cost V 2 bases and J 3 bases; bases outside gene matches: 5. The CDR3 is made up of 15 amino acids. Per the germline V gene, CDR1 is KGHDR and CDR2 is SFDVKD. Written as DNA, the CDR3 is TGTGCCACCAGTGATTCCTGGGGACAGGTCTACGAGCAGTACTTC. It codes for CATSDSWGQVYEQYF.

This clone has more than one count but fewer than ten. The chain uses TRBV6-5 and TRBJ2-7, with 9 positions matching TRBD2. The CDR3 runs 15 residues. Germline loops: CDR1 MNHEY, CDR2 SVGAGI. V was clipped by 2 bases and J by 1 base; unmatched bases: 3. CDR3 residues: CASSYVGLASYEQYF. CDR3 coding DNA: TGTGCCAGCAGTTACGTGGGACTAGCATCCTACGAGCAGTACTTC.

The CDR3 region has the DNA TGTGCCAGCAGCCGTGGACTAGCGGGCTCTAGCACAGATACGCAGTATTTT. It is translated as CASSRGLAGSSTDTQYF. This rearrangement joins TRBV3-1 (or the pseudogene TRBV3-2) to TRBJ2-3, with TRBD2 identical over 11 bases. Germline values: CDR1 LGHDT, CDR2 YNNKEL (reference sequence). The CDR3 sequence is 17 residues long. V shed 4 bases, J shed 0 bases, and the junction held 6 bases outside the gene matches.

The chain employs TRBV28 and TRBJ2-7; D might be TRBD2 (6 bases). CDR3 length equals 14 residues. Trimming shortened V by 6 bases and J by 3 bases, and 15 bases separated the two germline ends. The V gene's germline CDR1 is MDHEN and CDR2 SYDVKM. The DNA for the CDR3 is TGTGCCAGCAGCTTGGGGAGGCAGATCTACGAGCAGTACTTC. The encoded protein is CASSLGRQIYEQYF.

This rearrangement joins TRBV19 to TRBJ2-1, with 11 positions matching TRBD1. The germline V gene encodes CDR1 LNHDA and CDR2 SQIVND (reference sequence). The CDR3 spans 15 residues. V lost 5 bases to trimming and J lost 8 bases; unmatched junction nucleotides: 8. Here the CDR3 reads CASSEWGQGGDEQFF. The CDR3 DNA reads as TGTGCCAGTAGTGAATGGGGACAGGGGGGAGATGAGCAGTTCTTC. Drawing the rest from reference TRBV19 and TRBJ2-1, the complete variable domain is DGGITQSPKYLFRKEGQNVTLSCEQNLNHDAMYWYRQDPGQGLRLIYYSQIVNDFQKGDIAEGYSVSREKKESFPLTVTSAQKNPTAFYLCASSEWGQGGDEQFFGPGTRLTVL.

V usage is TRBV4-1 and J usage is TRBJ2-1; D might be TRBD1 (5 bases). CDR1 is MGHRA and CDR2 is YSYEKL in the germline V gene. The CDR3 loop spans 16 amino acids. V lost 0 bases and J lost 10, with 19 bases in between. This chain's CDR3 is CASSQDIQGRPREQFF. CDR3 nucleotide sequence: TGCGCCAGCAGCCAAGATATTCAGGGAAGGCCGAGAGAGCAGTTCTTC.

V gene TRBV7-3 combines with J gene TRBJ2-1; possible D gene TRBD2, 6 bases. Germline assignment: CDR1 SGHTA and CDR2 FQGTGA. Trimming removed 2 bases at V and 8 bases at J, with 13 bases between. The CDR3 runs to 14 residues. CDR3: CASSLGSWGDEQFF. The CDR3 DNA reads as TGTGCCAGCAGCTTAGGGTCCTGGGGGGATGAGCAGTTCTTC.

V gene TRBV18 combines with J gene TRBJ1-1; 8 bases line up with TRBD1. CDR1 is KGHSH, CDR2 LQKENI, per germline. V was pared by 4 bases and J by 1 base, with 14 bases of the junction left unmatched. The CDR3 consists of 18 residues. DNA of the CDR3: TGTGCCAGCTCACGGCTTACCCAGGGGGCGCAAGGGAACACTGAAGCTTTCTTT. Protein: CASSRLTQGAQGNTEAFF.

V and J are TRBV7-9 and TRBJ2-7; the match to TRBD1 covers 8 bases. There are 16 residues in the CDR3. Trimming removed 6 bases from V and 0 bases from J; junction bases left unmatched: 10. Looked up from germline, CDR1 is SEHNR and CDR2 is FQNEAQ (reference sequence). The CDR3 sequence: CASSRITGGASYEQYF. The CDR3 DNA follows: TGTGCCAGCAGTCGGATAACAGGGGGAGCCTCCTACGAGCAGTACTTC. The full variable domain, completed using reference TRBV7-9 and TRBJ2-7, is DTGVSQNPRHKITKRGQNVTFRCDPISEHNRLYWYRQTLGQGPEFLTYFQNEAQLEKSRLLSDRFSAERPKGSFSTLEIQRTEQGDSAMYLCASSRITGGASYEQYFGPGTRLTVT.

This clone has only one observation. The genes are TRBV30 and TRBJ2-5; D might be TRBD1 (5 bases). The V end was cut by 4 bases, the J end by 3 bases, with 9 bases between. CDR3 length equals 12 residues. Germline V CDR1 and CDR2: GTSNPN, SVGIG (reference sequence). The CDR3 nucleotides read TGTGCCTGGAAAGGGGTAGAAGAGACCCAGTACTTC. The encoded protein is CAWKGVEETQYF.